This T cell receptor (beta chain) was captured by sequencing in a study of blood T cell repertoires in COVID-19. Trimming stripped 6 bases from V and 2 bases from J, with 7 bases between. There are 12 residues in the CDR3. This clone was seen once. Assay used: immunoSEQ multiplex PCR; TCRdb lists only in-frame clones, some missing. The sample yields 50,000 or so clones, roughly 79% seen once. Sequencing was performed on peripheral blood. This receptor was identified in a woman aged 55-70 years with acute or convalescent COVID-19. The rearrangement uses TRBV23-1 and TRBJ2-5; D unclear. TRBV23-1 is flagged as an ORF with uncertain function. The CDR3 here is CASRLIQETQYF. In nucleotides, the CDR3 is TGCGCCAGCAGACTGATACAAGAGACCCAGTACTTC.